Sequencing of this TCR beta chain was carried out in a study of blood T cell repertoires in COVID-19 (TCRdb year 2020). For context, the study as a whole: Samples from collaborators originated in the United States, Italy and Spain and spanned both the acute and convalescent phases of COVID-19. Where available, HLA class I and class II types were obtained from metadata supplied by the sample provider rather than from assay-based typing. The prospective study material was composed of cDNA or gDNA derived from T cells, B-cell-depleted T cells, or PBMCs. The sample metadata nearly always contained a de-identified subject ID, COVID-19 status, age in years and sex. Subjects who had been exposed to COVID-19, were actively infected with it, or had recovered from it provided the deeply sampled blood TCRbeta repertoires that made up the dataset. The repertoires were released in a freely available public database intended as a resource for research on the immune response to SARS-CoV-2. The samples were drawn from the first 160 participants of the ongoing ImmuneRACE study and from some 1,300 subjects provided by 6 global collaborators. Overall results and qualifications from the work: How much clinical and demographic metadata was included differed by source and by participant, and the metadata was provided uncurated.

TCRbeta CDR3 regions were amplified from genomic DNA by means of the immunoSEQ Assay, a bias-controlled multiplex PCR. The study's own analysis went as follows. Within the assay, amplification of reference gene primers was used to estimate how many nucleated cells each sample contained. Sequence reads were collapsed and filtered to measure the absolute abundance of every unique TCRbeta CDR3 rearrangement. Productive Simpson clonality was computed per sample as the square root of Simpson's diversity index over productive rearrangements. TCRdb obtained this table from immuneACCESS and retained in-frame rearrangements with V and J assigned. These tables miss some clones; where compared with another copy, unresolved V genes account for less than half of the shortfall, and the remainder is unexplained. D and trimming come from the DNA, and the V and J calls and clone size come from that table. The sample contains 210,000 or so clones, roughly 90% of them found a single time. The top ten hold around 7% of the sample.

The collaborating institutions used their own protocols to collect whole blood in K2EDTA tubes. Collaborator samples were shipped for TCRbeta analysis as frozen whole blood, isolated PBMCs, or DNA extracted from either sample type. Sequences KGHSH (CDR1) and LQKENI (CDR2) are obtained from the germline V gene. From the cysteine up to the phenylalanine, the CDR3 has a length of 16 residues. CDR3 DNA is the only sequence kept; it has 48 bases, read in frame from the first base. The germline V and J ends show losses of 6 bases and 5 bases respectively, and no gene match explains 13 bases of the junction. Concerning this clone: There is no known antigen for this receptor. No quality values exist for individual bases; no much larger clone is one base distant.

The sequencing sample was made of peripheral blood. The chain links TRBV18 with TRBJ1-2; a stretch of 9 junction bases matches TRBD1. This receptor was obtained from a man between 35 and 55 years old with acute or convalescent COVID-19. CDR3 reads: CASSPLLTGGGYGYTF. Here is the DNA: TGTGCCAGCTCCCCCCTCCTGACAGGGGGAGGTTATGGCTACACCTTC.